The next 14 T cell receptor beta chains were all read from a single sample in a study of T cells after yellow fever vaccination (dated by TCRdb to between 2018 and 2021). Library preparation was by 5' RACE. Reads for this sample came from an Illumina HiSeq 2500. In TCRdb, the public reads were trimmed at Q25 with fastp and aligned with MiXCR, with productive beta chains retained. Rows matching on CDR3 protein sequence are summarized as one entry with the most common DNA and genes. The table for this sample lists about 220,000 distinct CDR3 sequences; approximately 6.8% of them were counted only once. Jointly, the top ten make up approximately 1.1% of the sample. The treatment or condition label here, explained by the study, means: live attenuated yellow fever vaccine strain. The starting material was CD4+ T cells sorted from PBMCs, obtained on the day of the yellow fever booster vaccination. Receptor source: a man aged 25-40 years who received the YFV17D yellow fever vaccine.

The sample holds many counts of this clonotype. This sequence joins TRBV10-3 and TRBJ2-7; tentatively, D is TRBD1 (6 bases). Germline V lookup: CDR1 ENHRY, CDR2 SYGVKD. This CDR3 is built from 15 residues. V lost 6 bases, J lost 6 bases, and 21 bases lay in between. The CDR3 region has the DNA TGTGCCATCAGGGCCGTGTTTAAGACAGGAGGCGAGCAGTACTTC. The encoded protein is CAIRAVFKTGGEQYF.

This clonotype was observed many times. V usage is TRBV11-2 and J usage is TRBJ2-5; 7 bases agree with TRBD2. The V gene's germline CDR1 is SGHAT and CDR2 FQNNGV. After removal of 5 bases from V and 3 bases from J, the junction contained 9 bases not matched to a gene. The CDR3 covers 15 residues. For the CDR3, the DNA is TGTGCCAGCAGCCCTCCATTAGGGACTAAAGAGACCCAGTACTTC. Its translation is CASSPPLGTKETQYF.

This clonotype showed up many times. The chain recombines TRBV12-3 or TRBV12-4 with TRBJ1-2; 8 bases map to TRBD1. This CDR3 region has 15 residues. The V and J ends lost 6 bases and 3 bases, in that order; junction bases with no gene match: 9. Written as DNA, the CDR3 is TGTGCCAGCAGCCTGACTGACAGGGGTGACTATGGCTACACCTTC. Translating it yields CASSLTDRGDYGYTF.

This clonotype was seen many times. J is TRBJ2-1 and V is TRBV7-2, with 9 bases matching TRBD2. The V gene's germline CDR1 is SGHTA and CDR2 FQGNSA. The CDR3 totals 16 residues. Losses at the gene ends were 5 bases for V and 7 bases for J; bases not matched to a gene: 12. The CDR3 sequence: CASSKLSGSGYNEQFF. The DNA of the CDR3 is TGTGCCAGCAGCAAACTTAGCGGGAGTGGGTATAATGAGCAGTTCTTC.

In its sample, this clonotype was seen many times. The V and J genes are TRBV29-1 and TRBJ1-5; D unclear. Germline CDR1 SQVTM, CDR2 ANQGSEA. The CDR3 has 13 residues. Trimming left V 8 bases short and J 7 bases short, with 18 bases between. CDR3 coding DNA: TGCAGCATACGTCTCGCAGAAAGCCAGCCCCAGCATTTT. Encoded protein: CSIRLAESQPQHF.

This clonotype was counted ten times or more. The V call is TRBV3-1, the J call TRBJ2-1; 10 nucleotides line up with TRBD1. The germline CDR1 and CDR2 sequences are LGHDT and YNNKEL (reference sequence). The CDR3 loop spans 15 amino acids. V lost 3 bases, J lost 7 bases, and 6 bases stayed unmatched. This CDR3 reads CASSQTGGGFNEQFF. CDR3 nucleotides: TGTGCCAGCAGCCAGACAGGGGGCGGTTTTAATGAGCAGTTCTTC.

The chain carries TRBV4-3 and TRBJ2-1, with 8 positions matching TRBD2. This CDR3 spans 15 amino acids. In germline, CDR1 is LGHNA, CDR2 YSLEER. V dropped 1 base and J dropped 9; count of bases not matched to a gene: 8. CDR3 in DNA: TGCGCCAGCAGCCAAGTCGTTAGCGGGACTGGTGAGCAGTTCTTC. Amino acids: CASSQVVSGTGEQFF.

V gene TRBV6-5 combines with J gene TRBJ2-1; 7 bases fit TRBD1. Germline CDR1 reads MNHEY; CDR2 reads SVGAGI. The V and J ends lost 2 bases and 13 bases, in that order; junction bases with no gene match: 8. The CDR3 length is 13 residues. The chain's CDR3 is CASSYDPRDRQFF. In nucleotides, the CDR3 is TGTGCCAGCAGTTACGACCCAAGGGACAGACAGTTCTTC.

The table lists this clonotype with a few counts. J is TRBJ2-5 and V is TRBV6-5, with D unclear. CDR3 size: 13 residues. V was cut by 2 bases and J by 0 bases, with 4 bases left in between. Germline CDR1 is MNHEY and CDR2 is SVGAGI. The CDR3 DNA follows: TGTGCCAGCAGTTACGTCTACCAAGAGACCCAGTACTTC. This translates into CASSYVYQETQYF.

Remarks on this clonotype: A read error may be the cause here, since a much bigger clone is one base away. The CDR3 reads CASSYSNSRQGHLYF. CDR3 nucleotide sequence: TGTGCCAGCAGTTACTCGAATAGCCGACAGGGCCATTTGTACTTC. The chain recombines TRBV6-2 or TRBV6-3 with TRBJ2-7; 7 positions agree with TRBD1. The CDR3 loop spans 15 amino acids. The germline V gene encodes CDR1 MNHEY and CDR2 SVGEGT. V shed 0 bases and J 12 bases; nucleotides not matched to a gene: 14.

This rearrangement joins TRBV4-1 to TRBJ1-3; D remains ambiguous. The CDR3 totals 16 residues. The germline V and J ends were trimmed by 1 base and 0 bases, with 10 bases remaining between them. Germline CDR1 reads MGHRA; CDR2 reads YSYEKL. The CDR3 sequence is CASSQVDPHSGNTIYF. The CDR3 nucleotides are TGCGCCAGCAGCCAAGTGGACCCGCACTCTGGAAACACCATATATTTT.

The V call is TRBV18, the J call TRBJ1-1; TRBD1 is a possible D gene (5 bases). Trimming stripped 3 bases from V and 1 base from J, with 9 bases between. Per the germline V gene, CDR1 is KGHSH and CDR2 is LQKENI. The CDR3 contains 14 residues. The CDR3, as DNA: TGTGCCAGCTCACCGTCGAGGGGGAACACTGAAGCTTTCTTT. This sequence encodes CASSPSRGNTEAFF.

This chain joins TRBV18 and TRBJ1-5; no clear D gene. Germline V gene sequence: CDR1 KGHSH, CDR2 LQKENI. Trimming took off 0 bases at V and 3 bases at J, with 12 bases between the two ends. The CDR3 runs 16 residues. CDR3 sequence (DNA): TGTGCCAGCTCACCACCCTGGGCAGAATCCAATCAGCCCCAGCATTTT. Residues: CASSPPWAESNQPQHF.

This clonotype has at least ten counts. This sequence joins TRBV7-2 and TRBJ2-5, with TRBD2 matching over 12 bases. This CDR3 has 16 amino acids. Germline assignment: CDR1 SGHTA and CDR2 FQGNSA. V lost 2 bases to trimming and J lost 4 bases; unmatched junction nucleotides: 5. The CDR3 region has the DNA TGTGCCAGCAGCTTACTAGCGGGAGGGCCAGGAGAGACCCAGTACTTC. Protein sequence: CASSLLAGGPGETQYF. Full variable domain (rest looked up from reference TRBV7-2 and TRBJ2-5): GAGVSQSPSNKVTEKGKDVELRCDPISGHTALYWYRQSLGQGLEFLIYFQGNSAPDKSGLPSDRFSAERTGGSVSTLTIQRTQQEDSAVYLCASSLLAGGPGETQYFGPGTRLLVL.